This TCR beta chain was identified during a study of blood T cell repertoires in COVID-19. Individuals aged about 18 to 100 years were recruited from about two dozen US areas. Donors in Cohort 3 who had recovered were those with two negative PCRs, healthcare professional clearance, or resolution of their symptoms. V dropped 3 bases and J dropped 10 bases, with 13 bases sitting between them. The germline gives CDR1 SGHNT, CDR2 YYREEE (reference sequence). The CDR3 has 13 amino acids. Some clones are missing from TCRdb's copy, which holds only in-frame ones; the method was immunoSEQ multiplex PCR. Seen here are 350,000 to 400,000 clones, 80% to 90% observed once, and the top ten hold approximately 1%.

The chain couples TRBV5-4 to TRBJ1-4, with a possible D match to TRBD1 (5 bases). The sequencing sample was made of PBMCs or T cells enriched from blood (not recorded which). The clonotype comes from a young man who had recovered from COVID-19. CDR3 bases: TGTGCCAGCAGCTCCGAGGGGAGGGGAAAACTGTTTTTT. It encodes CASSSEGRGKLFF. Using reference TRBV5-4 and TRBJ1-4 for the parts outside the CDR3, the full variable domain is ETGVTQSPTHLIKTRGQQVTLRCSSQSGHNTVSWYQQALGQGPQFIFQYYREEENGRGNFPPRFSGLQFPNYSSELNVNALELDDSALYLCASSSEGRGKLFFGSGTQLSVL.